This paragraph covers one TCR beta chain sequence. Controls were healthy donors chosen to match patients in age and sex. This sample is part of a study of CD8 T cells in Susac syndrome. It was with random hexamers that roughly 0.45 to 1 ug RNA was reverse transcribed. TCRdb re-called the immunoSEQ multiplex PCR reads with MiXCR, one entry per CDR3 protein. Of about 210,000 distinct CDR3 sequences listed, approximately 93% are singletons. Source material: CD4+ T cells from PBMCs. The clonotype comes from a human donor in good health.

The CDR3 loop is CASSLPGTSRNEQFF. CDR3 DNA: TGTGCCAGCAGCCTCCCCGGGACTAGTAGAAATGAGCAGTTCTTC. V is TRBV2 and J is TRBJ2-1; 8 positions agree with TRBD2. Per germline, CDR1 SNHLY and CDR2 FYNNEI. Trimming removed 6 bases from V and 7 bases from J; junction bases left unmatched: 11. The CDR3 sequence is 15 residues long.